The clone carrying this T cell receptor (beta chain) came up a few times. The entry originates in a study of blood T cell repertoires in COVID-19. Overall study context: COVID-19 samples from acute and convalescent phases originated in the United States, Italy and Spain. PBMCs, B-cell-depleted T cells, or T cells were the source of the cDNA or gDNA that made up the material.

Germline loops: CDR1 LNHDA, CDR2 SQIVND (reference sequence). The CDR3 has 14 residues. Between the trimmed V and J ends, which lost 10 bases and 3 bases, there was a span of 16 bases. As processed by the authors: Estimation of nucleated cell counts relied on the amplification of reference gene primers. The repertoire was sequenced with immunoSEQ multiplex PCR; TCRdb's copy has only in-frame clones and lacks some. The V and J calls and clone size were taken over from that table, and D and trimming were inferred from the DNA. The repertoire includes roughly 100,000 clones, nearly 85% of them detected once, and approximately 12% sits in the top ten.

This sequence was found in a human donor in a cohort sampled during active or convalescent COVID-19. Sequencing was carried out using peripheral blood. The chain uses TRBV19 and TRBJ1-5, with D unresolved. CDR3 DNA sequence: TGTGCCACCTCTGACAAAAGCCTCAATCAGCCCCAGCATTTT. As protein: CATSDKSLNQPQHF.